The next 13 T cell receptor beta chains were all read from a single sample in a study of CD8+ T cells in alopecia areata. Reverse transcription of extracted RNA yielded cDNA, which provided the sequencing template. Data came from immunoSEQ multiplex PCR; TCRdb stores just in-frame clones and leaves some out. This table holds around 97,000 clones, around 59% found once. Specimen: CD4+ T cells sorted from blood. The receptors were sampled from a human donor in good health.

This clone has more than one count but fewer than ten. The chain combines TRBV29-1 with TRBJ1-1, with unresolved D. Germline CDR1 reads SQVTM; CDR2 reads ANQGSEA. CDR3 length equals 11 residues. V gave up 6 bases and J gave up 5 bases, with 10 bases separating them. The CDR3 spells CSVVRSTEAFF. The CDR3 nucleotides are TGCAGCGTGGTCAGGAGTACTGAAGCTTTCTTT.

This chain connects TRBV30 to TRBJ2-7; the match to TRBD1 covers 8 bases. CDR1 is GTSNPN, CDR2 SVGIG, per germline (reference sequence). The CDR3 has 14 residues. V dropped 3 bases and J dropped 2; count of bases not matched to a gene: 6. The DNA for the CDR3 is TGTGCCTGGAGCGTAGGGACAGGAACCTACGAGCAGTACTTC. Protein product: CAWSVGTGTYEQYF.

This clone has a handful of counts. The V call is TRBV7-2, the J call TRBJ1-2; tentative D call: TRBD1 (5 bases). CDR1 and CDR2 from the germline V gene are SGHTA and FQGNSA. CDR3 length: 16 amino acids. Trimming shortened V by 1 base and J by 3 bases, and 15 bases separated the two germline ends. CDR3 DNA sequence: TGTGCCAGCAGCTTAGGGCGGGGCAGACGAGACTATGGCTACACCTTC. It yields the protein CASSLGRGRRDYGYTF.

This clone came up once. V is TRBV7-9 and J is TRBJ1-4; perhaps TRBD1 as D (5 bases). Germline values: CDR1 SEHNR, CDR2 FQNEAQ (reference sequence). This CDR3 has 15 residues. Trimming removed 2 bases at V and 7 bases at J, with 14 bases between. CDR3 sequence reads: CASSLKARQTEKLFF. In nucleotides, the CDR3 is TGTGCCAGCAGCTTAAAGGCGCGACAGACTGAAAAACTGTTTTTT.

This clone has just a few counts. The chain is built from TRBV25-1 and TRBJ2-3, with 8 bases lining up with TRBD2. CDR1 is MGHDK, CDR2 SYGVNS, per germline. This CDR3 comprises 15 residues. Trimming took 3 bases from V and 0 from J; bases not matched to a gene: 2. The CDR3 is CASSDQRGSTDTQYF. The CDR3 nucleotides read TGTGCCAGCAGTGATCAGCGGGGGAGCACAGATACGCAGTATTTT. Based on the CDR3 plus reference TRBV25-1 and TRBJ2-3, the full variable domain is EADIYQTPRYLVIGTGKKITLECSQTMGHDKMYWYQQDPGMELHLIHYSYGVNSTEKGDLSSESTVSRIRTEHFPLTLESARPSHTSQYLCASSDQRGSTDTQYFGPGTRLTVL.

The chain employs TRBV30 and TRBJ1-5, with 9 nucleotides matching TRBD1. The V and J ends lost 0 bases and 6 bases, in that order; junction bases with no gene match: 6. The CDR3 length is 15 residues. Germline CDR1 reads GTSNPN; CDR2 reads SVGIG (reference sequence). CDR3 sequence (DNA): TGTGCCTGGAGTGTTGGACAGGGGAAGTTTCAGCCCCAGCATTTT. This sequence encodes CAWSVGQGKFQPQHF.

This chain uses TRBV30 with TRBJ1-5; TRBD1 matches at 9 bases. Germline V lookup: CDR1 GTSNPN, CDR2 SVGIG (reference sequence). The ends lost 5 bases at V and 6 bases at J; junction bases unmatched: 8. The CDR3 has 14 residues. The CDR3 loop is CAWSSGTGTQPQHF. For the CDR3, the DNA is TGTGCCTGGTCCTCCGGGACAGGGACTCAGCCCCAGCATTTT.

Only one count was recorded for this clone. The chain employs TRBV4-2 and TRBJ2-6; no clear D. CDR3 length: 18 residues. Trimming stripped 2 bases from V and 1 base from J, with 15 bases between. Germline CDR1 is LGHNA and CDR2 is YNFKEQ. DNA of the CDR3: TGTGCCAGCAGCCAAACCTTCGCACCGGGTTCTGGGGCCAACGTCCTGACTTTC. This codes for CASSQTFAPGSGANVLTF.

Here the CDR3 reads CASSHQDNYGYTF. The CDR3 nucleotides are TGTGCCAGCAGTCACCAGGATAACTATGGCTACACCTTC. The V call is TRBV27, the J call TRBJ1-2; D gene ambiguous. CDR1 is MNHEY, CDR2 SMNVEV, per germline (reference sequence). The CDR3 has 13 amino acids. Between the trimmed V and J ends, which lost 5 bases and 1 base, there was a span of 8 bases.

This clone was seen only a few times. The rearrangement joins TRBV14 to TRBJ1-4; D remains unclear. This CDR3 is built from 16 residues. The germline gives CDR1 SGHDN, CDR2 FVKESK. V was cut by 1 base and J by 1 base, with 10 bases left in between. CDR3 in DNA: TGTGCCAGCAGCCAAGGGAGACTTTTAACTAATGAAAAACTGTTTTTT. The encoded protein is CASSQGRLLTNEKLFF.

This rearrangement joins TRBV29-1 to TRBJ2-3, with 8 bases lining up with TRBD2. The CDR3 length is 13 residues. Trimming removed 4 bases from V and 2 bases from J; junction bases left unmatched: 2. Per germline, CDR1 SQVTM and CDR2 ANQGSEA. CDR3 coding DNA: TGCAGCGTTGGCGGGGGGACCACAGATACGCAGTATTTT. Translation gives CSVGGGTTDTQYF.

The chain uses TRBV5-4 and TRBJ2-3, with D perhaps TRBD2 (6 bases). CDR1 is SGHNT and CDR2 is YYREEE in the germline V gene (reference sequence). The CDR3 consists of 16 residues. V lost 1 base and J 5 bases, leaving 17 bases between the germline ends. DNA for the CDR3: TGTGCCAGCAGCTTGCGACTAGTTGCAGGGCAAGATACGCAGTATTTT. It codes for CASSLRLVAGQDTQYF.

V is TRBV5-1 and J is TRBJ2-3; the match to TRBD2 covers 8 bases. The CDR3 spans 16 residues. Germline-derived CDR1 and CDR2 are SGHRS and YFSETQ. V lost 4 bases and J lost 1; bases outside the gene matches: 8. The CDR3 here is CASSLSSGPGTDTQYF. The CDR3 DNA follows: TGCGCCAGCAGCCTCTCTAGCGGGCCTGGCACAGATACGCAGTATTTT.